This T cell receptor (beta chain) was profiled in a study of liver allograft versus peripheral blood T cells. Study-wide context: The study compared liver allograft T cell receptor repertoires against peripheral blood repertoires of liver transplant recipients.

This clonotype is medium-sized by share. Via MiXCR, TCRdb re-called the reads, giving one row per CDR3 protein. Of over 3,000 distinct CDR3 sequences detected, 20% to 25% appear once; the ten largest clones hold under 6%. Looked up from germline, CDR1 is MNHEY and CDR2 is SVGAGI. The CDR3 is 16 residues long. Trimming cost V 0 bases and J 4 bases; bases outside gene matches: 8. The chain links TRBV6-5 to TRBJ1-2; the match to TRBD1 covers 7 bases. The source of this sequence is a human patient who had a liver transplant. The graft donor may have contributed some T cells. CDR3 amino acids: CASSYSPGGGGYGYTF. As DNA, the CDR3 is TGTGCCAGCAGTTACTCTCCAGGGGGGGGGGGCTATGGCTACACCTTC.